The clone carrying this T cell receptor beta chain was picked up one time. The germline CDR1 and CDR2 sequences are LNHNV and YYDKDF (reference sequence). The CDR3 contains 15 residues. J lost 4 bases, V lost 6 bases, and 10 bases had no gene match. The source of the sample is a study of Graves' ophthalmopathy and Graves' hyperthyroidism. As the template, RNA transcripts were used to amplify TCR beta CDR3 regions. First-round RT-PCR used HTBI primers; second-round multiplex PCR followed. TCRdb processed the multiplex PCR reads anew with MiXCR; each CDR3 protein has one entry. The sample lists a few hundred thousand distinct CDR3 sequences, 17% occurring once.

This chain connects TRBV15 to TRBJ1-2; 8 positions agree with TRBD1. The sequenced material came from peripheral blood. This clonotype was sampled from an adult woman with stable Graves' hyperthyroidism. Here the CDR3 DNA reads TGTGCCACCAGTCTCGACCGCGGACAGGGCTATGGCTACACCTTC. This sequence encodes CATSLDRGQGYGYTF.